This section outlines one T cell receptor (beta chain) sequence together with its context. The antigen is undetermined. This CDR3 comprises 16 residues. The ends lost 5 bases at V and 5 bases at J; junction bases unmatched: 9. Germline V gene sequence: CDR1 SGHVS, CDR2 FNYEAQ. Use of 60 Vbeta and 13 Jbeta primers characterized the PCR. The repertoire was sequenced with immunoSEQ multiplex PCR; TCRdb's copy has only in-frame clones and lacks some. The sample has over 100,000 clones; approximately 70% are singletons. This sample was included in a study of cytomegalovirus exposure and HLA in healthy donors. Study-wide points: A later look showed TCR association rates differing by HLA locus, highest for DRB1 and lowest for HLA-C. In a later analysis, parvovirus B19, influenza, CMV and Epstein-Barr virus appeared linked to several top co-occurrence clusters. When presence/absence was analysed, sequencing depth was taken to be roughly uniform across donors. The classifier was said to identify cytomegalovirus status with high specificity and sensitivity.

The sequenced material came from PBMCs. This TCR came from a man aged 25 to 45 in good health and CMV-seropositive. V is TRBV7-6 and J is TRBJ2-1, with 10 positions matching TRBD1. CDR3 region: CASSRPGGTGDNEQFF. Written as DNA, the CDR3 is TGTGCCAGCAGCCGCCCCGGGGGGACAGGGGACAATGAGCAGTTCTTC.